A single sample gave rise to the 23 T cell receptor beta chains below, sequenced in a study of regulatory T cells in long-lasting Graves disease. Library construction for TCR beta used iRepertoire HTBI primers and Arm-PCR of CDR3 regions. MiXCR was run by TCRdb on the multiplex PCR reads, yielding one entry per CDR3 protein. The sample includes roughly 500,000 distinct CDR3 sequences, around a fifth of them seen just once. Time point here: persistent/refractory GD, antithyroid drugs over 5 years with positive TRAb. The TCR library was made from RNA that had been extracted from PBMCs in TRIzol. The material sequenced was peripheral blood mononuclear cells (PBMCs), taken when the disease was refractory, from a patient treated with antithyroid drugs. The receptors derive from a female donor with Graves disease.

Many counts were recorded for this clonotype. V usage is TRBV10-3 and J usage is TRBJ2-7; 8 nucleotides match TRBD2. The V gene end was trimmed by 3 bases and the J gene end by 3 bases; junction bases not matched to a gene: 7. This CDR3 contains 15 residues. Germline CDR1 and CDR2: ENHRY and SYGVKD. The CDR3 here is CAISDTPAGVYEQYF. CDR3 nucleotides: TGTGCCATCAGTGATACTCCAGCGGGGGTCTACGAGCAGTACTTC.

The gene calls are TRBV7-9 and TRBJ2-5; D perhaps matches TRBD1 (5 bases). The V end lost 4 bases, the J end lost 5 bases, and 14 bases lay between the germline ends. The CDR3 is 14 residues long. Germline CDR1 SEHNR, CDR2 FQNEAQ (reference sequence). The CDR3 DNA reads TGTGCCAGCAGCTCTCACCTGGGGCAGGAGACCCAGTACTTC. This translates into CASSSHLGQETQYF.

In this sample, this clonotype turned up a few times. The V call is TRBV4-3, the J call TRBJ2-7; a weak D match, TRBD1 (6 bases). Between the trimmed V and J ends, which lost 0 bases and 1 base, there was a span of 10 bases. CDR3 size: 15 residues. The germline CDR1 and CDR2 sequences are LGHNA and YSLEER. CDR3 sequence: CASSQEQGVSYEQYF. The CDR3 nucleotides read TGCGCCAGCAGCCAAGAACAGGGCGTTTCCTACGAGCAGTACTTC.

This clonotype was picked up many times. The chain uses TRBV15 and TRBJ1-5; 9 bases are a match to TRBD1. The CDR3 sequence is 14 residues long. V was pared by 3 bases and J by 7 bases, with 4 bases of the junction left unmatched. Per germline, CDR1 LNHNV and CDR2 YYDKDF (reference sequence). The CDR3 DNA follows: TGTGCCACCAGCAGTGTAGACAGGGGGCAGCCCCAGCATTTT. Its translation is CATSSVDRGQPQHF.

This clonotype came up many times. The chain employs TRBV28 and TRBJ2-7; D perhaps matches TRBD1 (6 bases). Looked up from germline, CDR1 is MDHEN and CDR2 is SYDVKM. Trimming stripped 6 bases from V and 7 bases from J, with 25 bases between. The CDR3 loop spans 16 amino acids. CDR3: CASSLSTWGLADEQYF. DNA for the CDR3: TGTGCCAGCAGCCTATCTACATGGGGGCTGGCGGATGAGCAGTACTTC. Full variable domain (remainder filled in from reference TRBV28 and TRBJ2-7): DVKVTQSSRYLVKRTGEKVFLECVQDMDHENMFWYRQDPGLGLRLIYFSYDVKMKEKGDIPEGYSVSREKKERFSLILESASTNQTSMYLCASSLSTWGLADEQYFGPGTRLTVT.

V gene TRBV3-1 combines with J gene TRBJ1-2; 7 bases line up with TRBD1. Germline CDR1 reads LGHDT; CDR2 reads YNNKEL (reference sequence). Trimming at V came to 2 bases and at J to 1 base, leaving 10 bases not matched to a gene. The CDR3 has 17 amino acids. The CDR3 nucleotides are TGTGCCAGCAGCCAACCAAGACAGGGCAACTTTAACTATGGCTACACCTTC. Its translation is CASSQPRQGNFNYGYTF.

This clonotype was picked up many times. This chain joins TRBV2 and TRBJ1-1; weak D call: TRBD1 (6 bases). Germline V lookup: CDR1 SNHLY, CDR2 FYNNEI. V shed 8 bases and J shed 5 bases, with 12 bases lying between them. The CDR3 contains 12 residues. The CDR3 nucleotides are TGTGCCAGCGAAGGGGGACGGACTGAAGCTTTCTTT. This translates into CASEGGRTEAFF.

This clonotype was counted many times. The V call is TRBV3-1, the J call TRBJ1-2; D is uncertain. This CDR3 has 12 residues. The germline CDR1 and CDR2 sequences are LGHDT and YNNKEL (reference sequence). The ends were cut back, 0 bases at V and 11 bases at J, with 10 bases in the middle. CDR3 in amino acids: CASSQDQSGYTF. CDR3 in DNA: TGTGCCAGCAGCCAAGATCAGAGTGGATACACCTTC.

This clonotype showed up just a few times. The V call is TRBV14, the J call TRBJ2-5, with D unclear. Germline loops: CDR1 SGHDN, CDR2 FVKESK. V was clipped by 4 bases and J by 9 bases, with 18 bases between them. The CDR3 length is 14 residues. The chain's CDR3 is CASSPPTGPSAQYF. The CDR3 bases are TGTGCCAGCAGCCCACCAACGGGCCCTTCGGCCCAGTACTTC.

This clonotype was detected ten times or more. The chain joins TRBV29-1 to TRBJ2-2, with a tentative D call TRBD2 (5 bases). This CDR3 spans 13 amino acids. The ends were cut back, 4 bases at V and 3 bases at J, with 9 bases in the middle. Germline CDR1 is SQVTM and CDR2 is ANQGSEA. The CDR3 DNA reads as TGCAGCGTTGTCAAGGAGGACACCGGGGAGCTGTTTTTT. Its protein is CSVVKEDTGELFF.

This clonotype has more than one count but fewer than ten. The CDR3 DNA reads as TGTGCCTACACCGGGACGGTGAACACTGAAGCTTTCTTT. It yields the protein CAYTGTVNTEAFF. The rearrangement links TRBV30 to TRBJ1-1, with D possibly TRBD1 on 5 matching bases. CDR1 and CDR2 from the germline V gene are GTSNPN and SVGIG (reference sequence). V lost 7 bases and J lost 0, with 12 bases in between. This CDR3 region has 13 residues. Full variable domain (missing parts from reference TRBV30 and TRBJ1-1): SQTIHQWPATLVQPVGSPLSLECTVEGTSNPNLYWYRQAAGRGLQLLFYSVGIGQISSEVPQNLSASRPQDRQFILSSKKLLLSDSGFYLCAYTGTVNTEAFFGQGTRLTVV.

There are many counts of this clonotype. The rearrangement joins TRBV30 to TRBJ1-2; D possibly corresponds to TRBD1 (5 bases). V was pared by 3 bases and J by 8 bases, with 16 bases between. CDR3 length: 13 residues. Germline values: CDR1 GTSNPN, CDR2 SVGIG (reference sequence). In DNA form, the CDR3 reads TGTGCCTGGAGCGACAGTAGGACATTCGGCTACACCTTC. Its translation: CAWSDSRTFGYTF. The variable domain in full, with the rest retrieved from reference TRBV30 and TRBJ1-2, is SQTIHQWPATLVQPVGSPLSLECTVEGTSNPNLYWYRQAAGRGLQLLFYSVGIGQISSEVPQNLSASRPQDRQFILSSKKLLLSDSGFYLCAWSDSRTFGYTFGSGTRLTVV.

This clonotype showed up just once. Its ends do not fully match the called genes, so a read error is possible. The genes are TRBV7-3 and TRBJ1-1, with 9 bases aligning to TRBD1. Germline assignment: CDR1 SGHTA and CDR2 FQGTGA. This CDR3 region has 16 residues. In nucleotides, the CDR3 is TGTACCAGCAGTCCCACAGGGGGCGCGAGGAACACTGAAGCTTTCTTT. Its protein product is CTSSPTGGARNTEAFF.

This clonotype was seen a handful of times. The genes are TRBV18 and TRBJ2-7; D possibly corresponds to TRBD1 (6 bases). The CDR3 is made up of 15 amino acids. The germline V and J ends were trimmed by 3 bases and 2 bases, with 14 bases remaining between them. Germline loops: CDR1 KGHSH, CDR2 LQKENI. This CDR3 reads CASSPTGTNTYEQYF. For the CDR3, the DNA is TGTGCCAGCTCACCGACAGGTACGAACACCTACGAGCAGTACTTC. The whole variable domain, filled in from reference TRBV18 and TRBJ2-7, reads NAGVMQNPRHLVRRRGQEARLRCSPMKGHSHVYWYRQLPEEGLKFMVYLQKENIIDESGMPKERFSAEFPKEGPSILRIQQVVRGDSAAYFCASSPTGTNTYEQYFGPGTRLTVT.

Many counts were recorded for this clonotype. This chain joins TRBV27 and TRBJ1-1; D is unclear. V was clipped by 5 bases and J by 5 bases, with 18 bases between them. CDR3 length equals 15 residues. Germline CDR1 and CDR2: MNHEY and SMNVEV (reference sequence). The CDR3 sequence: CASSLDGFLGTEAFF. CDR3 in DNA: TGTGCCAGCAGTCTTGACGGGTTTTTGGGAACTGAAGCTTTCTTT.

There are many counts of this clonotype. This sequence joins TRBV12-5 and TRBJ1-2; D is ambiguous. Germline loops: CDR1 LGHNT, CDR2 FRNRAP. The V end lost 6 bases, the J end lost 2 bases, and 10 bases lay between the germline ends. This CDR3 has 13 residues. Here the CDR3 DNA reads TGTGCTAGTGGCAACCGGGAAAACTATGGCTACACCTTC. Residues: CASGNRENYGYTF.

This clonotype was found many times. The chain has TRBV7-9 and TRBJ1-4, with a weak D call TRBD1 (6 bases). This CDR3 spans 14 amino acids. Trimming took off 4 bases at V and 5 bases at J, with 11 bases between the two ends. Germline V gives CDR1 SEHNR, CDR2 FQNEAQ (reference sequence). CDR3 residues: CASSSGQKNEKLFF. CDR3 sequence (DNA): TGTGCCAGCAGCTCTGGACAGAAGAATGAAAAACTGTTTTTT.

This clonotype came up many times. This chain links TRBV12-3 or TRBV12-4 with TRBJ2-7; 9 bases agree with TRBD1. The CDR3 spans 11 residues. The trim removed 10 bases at V and 4 bases at J, leaving 2 bases unmatched. CDR3 residues: CATGQGYEQYF. CDR3 in DNA: TGTGCCACGGGACAGGGTTACGAGCAGTACTTC.

This chain uses TRBV3-1 with TRBJ1-1; D is uncertain. The V gene lost 0 bases and the J gene lost 11 bases, with 13 bases spanning the gap. The CDR3 length is 13 residues. Germline values: CDR1 LGHDT, CDR2 YNNKEL (reference sequence). The DNA for the CDR3 is TGTGCCAGCAGCCAAGATTTGGGTTCTGGGGCTTTCTTT. It yields the protein CASSQDLGSGAFF.

This clonotype has ten or more counts. J is TRBJ2-7 and V is TRBV28; 8 nucleotides agree with TRBD1. The CDR3 sequence is 15 residues long. Germline V gene sequence: CDR1 MDHEN, CDR2 SYDVKM. V dropped 3 bases and J dropped 2; count of bases not matched to a gene: 6. CDR3: CASSFHGQGPYEQYF. The DNA for the CDR3 is TGTGCCAGCAGTTTCCATGGACAGGGACCCTACGAGCAGTACTTC.

At least ten counts were recorded for this clonotype. This chain links TRBV28 with TRBJ1-2, with D unresolved. V shed 4 bases and J shed 3 bases, with 12 bases lying between them. The CDR3 sequence is 14 residues long. Germline CDR1 and CDR2: MDHEN and SYDVKM. The CDR3 reads CASSWIRTDYGYTF. The CDR3 region has the DNA TGTGCCAGCAGTTGGATCCGGACGGACTATGGCTACACCTTC.

This clonotype was picked up many times. This chain joins TRBV28 and TRBJ2-2; unclear D gene. V lost 2 bases, J lost 7 bases, and 8 bases lay in between. CDR1 and CDR2 (germline): MDHEN, SYDVKM. The CDR3 is 13 residues long. The chain's CDR3 is CASSLTNNGELFF. In nucleotides, the CDR3 is TGTGCCAGCAGTTTAACGAATAACGGGGAGCTGTTTTTT.

Remarks on this clonotype: Sequence at one end of the junction differs from germline and may be a read error. V gene TRBV5-4 combines with J gene TRBJ2-2; tentatively, D is TRBD1 or TRBD2 (5 bases each). Germline V gene lookup returns CDR1 SGHNT and CDR2 YYREEE (reference sequence). The CDR3 is 15 amino acids. The CDR3 spells CASSWDLSGTEELFF. The CDR3, as DNA: TGTGCCAGCAGCTGGGACCTGTCTGGCACCGAGGAGCTGTTTTTT.